This entry is about one TCR beta chain. These data belong to a study of blood T cell repertoires in COVID-19. Study information: The samples span acute and convalescent COVID-19 from the United States, Italy and Spain. T cells, B-cell-depleted T cells, or PBMCs supplied cDNA or gDNA.

This CDR3 contains 14 residues. V shed 4 bases, J shed 5 bases, and the junction held 6 bases outside the gene matches. Germline values: CDR1 SGHTS, CDR2 YDEGEE. In the source study's methods: Amplification with reference gene primers provided the estimates of nucleated cell counts. Some clones are missing from TCRdb's copy, which holds only in-frame ones; the method was immunoSEQ multiplex PCR. The D gene and trimming were derived from the DNA, and the V and J assignments and clone size from that table. The sample lists some 100,000 clones, approximately 81% occurring once. Source material: peripheral blood. V gene TRBV5-8 combines with J gene TRBJ2-3, with 8 nucleotides matching TRBD1. This clonotype originated in a human donor in a cohort sampled during active COVID-19. In DNA form, the CDR3 reads TGTGCCAGCAGCATTGGACAGGGAGGAGATACGCAGTATTTT. As protein: CASSIGQGGDTQYF.